The present TCR beta chain was sequenced within a study of T cell repertoires in aging, cancer and after chemotherapy. Study summary: Paired samples before and after chemotherapy came from chronic lymphocytic leukemia patients on fludarabine- or bendamustine-based regimens. Whole-study results and caveats: Immunological memory after chemotherapy cannot be judged from the repertoire data. Compared with age-matched healthy donors, untreated hematological or solid cancer patients showed higher blood TCR clonality. In hematological cancer patients, infiltrated lymphoid organs may have impaired thymic emigration or peripheral T cell expansion.

CDR1 is LNHDA, CDR2 SQIVND, per germline (reference sequence). The CDR3 is 13 residues long. The V and J ends lost 5 bases and 2 bases respectively, with 10 bases between them. Peripheral blood genomic DNA, not sorted cells or RNA, was the template. Within the sample, this clonotype is medium-sized. Antigen unknown. Multiplex touch-down PCR with TRB-A/B primers amplified rearranged V-D-J TRB sequences. TCRdb passed the multiplex PCR reads through MiXCR, listing each CDR3 protein once. Of around 7,800 distinct CDR3 sequences in the sample, approximately 25% are singletons; the top ten hold less than 3.5%.

Sequencing was performed on blood. The sequence was obtained from a human donor with a blood cancer. This rearrangement joins TRBV19 to TRBJ2-7, with TRBD2 as a possible D gene (5 bases). The CDR3 nucleotides read TGTGCCAGTAGTCGTCCGGGGACCTACGAGCAGTACTTC. As protein: CASSRPGTYEQYF.